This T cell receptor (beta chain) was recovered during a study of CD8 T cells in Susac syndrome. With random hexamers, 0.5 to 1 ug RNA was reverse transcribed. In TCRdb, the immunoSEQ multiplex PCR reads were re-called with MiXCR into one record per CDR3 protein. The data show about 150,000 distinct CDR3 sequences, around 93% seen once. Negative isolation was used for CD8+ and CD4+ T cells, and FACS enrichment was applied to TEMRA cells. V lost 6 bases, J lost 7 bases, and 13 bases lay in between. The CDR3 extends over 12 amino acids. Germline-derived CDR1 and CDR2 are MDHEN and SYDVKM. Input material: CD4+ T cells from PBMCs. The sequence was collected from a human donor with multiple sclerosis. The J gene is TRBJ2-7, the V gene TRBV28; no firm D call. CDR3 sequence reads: CASSPMRREQYF. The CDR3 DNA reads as TGTGCCAGCAGCCCGATGAGACGGGAGCAGTACTTC.